This paragraph covers one TCR beta chain sequence. Sequencing used immunoSEQ multiplex PCR; TCRdb keeps in-frame clones, though not all of them. The data contain around 49,000 clones, 65% to 80% of them singletons. This sample was included in a study of PD-1 blockade in mismatch repair-deficient tumors. The clonotype was recovered from an adult with mismatch repair-deficient cancer. Sequencing used PBMCs, obtained before pembrolizumab treatment.

This chain's CDR3 is CASSFSGPLNEQFF. CDR3 DNA: TGTGCCAGCAGCTTTTCTGGGCCCTTAAATGAGCAGTTCTTC. The V gene is TRBV7-3, the J gene TRBJ2-1; unclear D gene. CDR3 length equals 14 residues. The germline gives CDR1 SGHTA, CDR2 FQGTGA. The V gene lost 3 bases and the J gene lost 7 bases, with 13 bases spanning the gap.